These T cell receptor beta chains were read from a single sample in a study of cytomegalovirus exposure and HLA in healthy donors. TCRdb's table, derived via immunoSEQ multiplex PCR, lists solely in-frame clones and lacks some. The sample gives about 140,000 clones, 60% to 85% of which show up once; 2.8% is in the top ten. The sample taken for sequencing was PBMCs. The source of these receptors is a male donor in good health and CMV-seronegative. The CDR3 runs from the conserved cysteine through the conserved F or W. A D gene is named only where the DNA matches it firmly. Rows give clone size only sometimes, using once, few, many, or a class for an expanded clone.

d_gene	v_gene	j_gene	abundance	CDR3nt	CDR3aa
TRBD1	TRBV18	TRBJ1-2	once	TGTGCCAGCTTACAGGGACAGGGCCGCGGCTACCCCTTC	CASLQGQGRGYPF
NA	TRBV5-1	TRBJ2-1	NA	TGCGCCAGCAGCTACTACCCGGGGAGCTCCTACAATGAGCAGTTCTTC	CASSYYPGSSYNEQFF
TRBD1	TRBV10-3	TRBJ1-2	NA	TGTGCCATCAGTGAACAGGGGAGCTATGGCTACACCTTC	CAISEQGSYGYTF
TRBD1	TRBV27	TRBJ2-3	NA	TGTGCCAGCAGTCCAATCGGGACAGGGGGTTCAGATACGCAGTATTTT	CASSPIGTGGSDTQYF
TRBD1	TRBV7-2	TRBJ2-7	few	TGTGCCAGCAGCTACTCAGGGGGCAAGGAGCAGTACTTC	CASSYSGGKEQYF
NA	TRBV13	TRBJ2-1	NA	TGTGCCAGCAGGCGTCGACAGATCTACAATGAGCAGTTCTTC	CASRRRQIYNEQFF
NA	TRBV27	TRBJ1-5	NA	TGTGCCAGCAGGCCCCCCTTCGACAGGTTCGAGCCCCAGCATTTT	CASRPPFDRFEPQHF
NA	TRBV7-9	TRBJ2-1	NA	TGTTCCAGCAGCTCCCAACTCGGGGTGAGCTCCTACAATGAGCAGTTCTTC	CSSSSQLGVSSYNEQFF
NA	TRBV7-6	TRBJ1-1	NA	TGTGCCAGCAGCACGCACAGACCCAGCCGTGAAGCTTTCTTT	CASSTHRPSREAFF
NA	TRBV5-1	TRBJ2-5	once	TGCGCCAGCAGCGTAGGACAGAATTTGGGGGAGACCCAGTACTTC	CASSVGQNLGETQYF
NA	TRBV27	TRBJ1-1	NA	TGTGCCAGCAGTGTCACGGACAGACTCACTGAAGCTTTCTTT	CASSVTDRLTEAFF
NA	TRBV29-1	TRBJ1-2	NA	TGCAGCGTTGAAAAGGCAGGGGCTGGAGGTTATGGCTACACCTTC	CSVEKAGAGGYGYTF
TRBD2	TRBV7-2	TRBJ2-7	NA	TGTGCCAGCAGCTTTGTAGCGGGGGGCGCATCTTTAAATTCCTACGAGCAGTACTTC	CASSFVAGGASLNSYEQYF
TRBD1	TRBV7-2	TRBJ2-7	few	TGTGCCAGCAGCTTAGTGGGGACAGACCCCTACGAGCAGTACTTC	CASSLVGTDPYEQYF
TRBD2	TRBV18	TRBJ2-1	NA	TGTGCCAGCTCGCCGGGACTAGCGGGAGTCGATGAGCAGTTCTTC	CASSPGLAGVDEQFF
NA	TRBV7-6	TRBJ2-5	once	TGTGCCAGCAGTCAAAATCTCAGGGTCGAGGAGACCCAGTACTTC	CASSQNLRVEETQYF